This entry lists 10 T cell receptor beta chains sequenced from one sample in a study of beta chain features in type 1 diabetes. As every portion of the isolated RNA was reverse transcribed, the sequencing read expressed TCRB transcripts. TCRdb's table, derived via immunoSEQ multiplex PCR, lists solely in-frame clones and lacks some. The sample carries around 180,000 clones, around 13% recorded once. The sample taken for sequencing was central memory CD4+ T cells from blood. These receptors were taken from a woman aged 18-30 years in good health.

This clone has a handful of counts. The J gene is TRBJ2-7, the V gene TRBV6-5, with 7 bases lining up with TRBD2. J gave up 0 bases and V 5 bases, and 7 bases lay outside the gene matches. The CDR3 has 15 amino acids. In germline, CDR1 is MNHEY, CDR2 SVGAGI. The CDR3 DNA reads as TGTGCCAGCAGTGGGCTAGCGGACCACTCCTACGAGCAGTACTTC. Its protein is CASSGLADHSYEQYF.

This clone was seen a few times. CDR3 amino acids: CASSPRTGVKETQYF. The DNA for the CDR3 is TGTGCCAGCAGCCCACGGACAGGGGTAAAAGAGACCCAGTACTTC. This rearrangement joins TRBV5-4 to TRBJ2-5; 9 nucleotides match TRBD1. V lost 4 bases and J lost 3; bases outside the gene matches: 7. CDR1 and CDR2 (germline): SGHNT, YYREEE (reference sequence). This CDR3 comprises 15 residues.

This clone occurred a few times. This chain uses TRBV5-1 with TRBJ2-7, with 11 bases aligning to TRBD2. The CDR3 loop spans 14 amino acids. Germline V gene lookup returns CDR1 SGHRS and CDR2 YFSETQ. V dropped 4 bases and J dropped 6; count of bases not matched to a gene: 6. In DNA, the CDR3 is TGCGCCAGCAGCCCGGGACTAGCGGCTGGCGAGCAGTACTTC. This gives the protein CASSPGLAAGEQYF.

This clone was found a few times. This sequence joins TRBV5-1 and TRBJ2-1, with 7 bases matching TRBD2. Germline CDR1 reads SGHRS; CDR2 reads YFSETQ. The CDR3 loop spans 14 amino acids. The V and J ends lost 3 bases and 6 bases, in that order; junction bases with no gene match: 6. The CDR3 sequence: CASSSGLGPNEQFF. Written as DNA, the CDR3 is TGCGCCAGCAGCTCAGGACTAGGCCCCAATGAGCAGTTCTTC.

The V and J genes are TRBV11-2 and TRBJ2-3; 11 bases are a match to TRBD2. Germline V CDR1 and CDR2: SGHAT, FQNNGV. The CDR3 runs to 14 residues. The J segment lost 13 bases and the V segment lost 0 bases, leaving 6 bases of the junction unmatched. CDR3 sequence reads: CASSLERSGLAEYF. The CDR3 DNA reads TGTGCCAGCAGCTTAGAAAGGTCGGGACTAGCGGAGTATTTT.

The chain joins TRBV18 to TRBJ2-5; 9 bases line up with TRBD2. Germline V gene data show CDR1 as KGHSH and CDR2 as LQKENI. The CDR3 has 17 amino acids. Trimming took 0 bases from V and 5 from J; bases not matched to a gene: 10. In DNA form, the CDR3 reads TGTGCCAGCTCACCACCACTAGCGGGCGTGGGTATGGAGACCCAGTACTTC. Its protein product is CASSPPLAGVGMETQYF.

This clone was observed a few times. The gene calls are TRBV28 and TRBJ1-2; the D gene is possibly TRBD1 (6 bases). Trimming took 5 bases from V and 4 from J, leaving 8 bases between them. Germline CDR1 is MDHEN and CDR2 is SYDVKM. This CDR3 contains 12 residues. CDR3 bases: TGTGCCAGCAGTGCGGACAGCTATGGCTACACCTTC. Its translation: CASSADSYGYTF.

A few counts support this clone. This chain joins TRBV14 and TRBJ1-1, with a tentative D call TRBD1 (6 bases). V lost 1 base and J lost 0, with 15 bases in between. Germline lookup yields CDR1 SGHDN and CDR2 FVKESK. The CDR3 contains 17 residues. CDR3 DNA sequence: TGTGCCAGCAGCCAAGGGTCCAGGGGTGGATTGAACACTGAAGCTTTCTTT. The encoded protein is CASSQGSRGGLNTEAFF.

This clone was detected a few times. The chain employs TRBV27 and TRBJ1-4; TRBD1 might be the D (6 bases). The germline V and J ends were trimmed by 1 base and 7 bases, with 10 bases remaining between them. Germline lookup yields CDR1 MNHEY and CDR2 SMNVEV (reference sequence). The CDR3 is 14 amino acids. The CDR3, as DNA: TGTGCCAGCAGTTTATGGGGGCACGGTGAAAAACTGTTTTTT. It codes for CASSLWGHGEKLFF.

The V gene is TRBV29-1, the J gene TRBJ1-2; D perhaps matches TRBD1 (5 bases). This CDR3 is 12 amino acids long. V lost 5 bases and J lost 4, with 11 bases in between. The germline V gene encodes CDR1 SQVTM and CDR2 ANQGSEA. CDR3 sequence reads: CSVLRGLYGYTF. The DNA for the CDR3 is TGCAGCGTTCTGAGGGGACTCTATGGCTACACCTTC.